This record looks at one T cell receptor beta chain sequence and its context. The sample is drawn from a study of blood T cell repertoires in COVID-19. The CDR3 covers 15 residues. Per germline, CDR1 SGHTA and CDR2 FQGTGA. V lost 2 bases to trimming and J lost 0 bases, with 10 bases between them. Profiling relied on immunoSEQ multiplex PCR, and the TCRdb table lists in-frame clones only, not all of them. In the table there are roughly 230,000 clones, about 90% of which are singletons. This sequence originates from a woman in her sixties with COVID-19, enrolled during active disease. The chain employs TRBV7-3 and TRBJ2-5; D may be TRBD2 (6 bases). Sequencing used peripheral blood. The CDR3 is CASSLAGTNQETQYF. DNA of the CDR3: TGTGCCAGCAGCTTAGCGGGGACCAACCAAGAGACCCAGTACTTC.